This TCR beta chain was sequenced for a study of glioma-infiltrating T cells after dendritic cell vaccination. Study in general: Treatment, given 2003 to 2012, was autologous tumor lysate-pulsed dendritic cell vaccination. Findings of the study overall: No direct clonality-survival link was found; a diverse polyclonal response may matter.

For this clone: The antigen remains undetermined.

The CDR3 is 14 amino acids. Trimming took 2 bases from V and 1 from J, leaving 7 bases between them. CDR1 and CDR2 (germline): SGHTS, YDEGEE. Input was approximately 2 ug genomic DNA, or all available if less. Data came from immunoSEQ multiplex PCR; TCRdb stores just in-frame clones and leaves some out. Here the sample spans about 49,000 clones, approximately 85% being singletons. The V call is TRBV5-8, the J call TRBJ2-1; D perhaps matches TRBD1 (6 bases). The source material was blood, sampled before dendritic cell vaccination. This clonotype was obtained from a human donor with glioblastoma. The CDR3 DNA follows: TGTGCCAGCAGCTTAGGACAGTCCTACAATGAGCAGTTCTTC. It specifies CASSLGQSYNEQFF.